These T cell receptor beta chains were read from a single sample in a study of CD8+ T cells in alopecia areata. Sequencing was performed with immunoSEQ multiplex PCR; in TCRdb, only in-frame clones are kept and a portion is missing. Among about 280,000 clones listed, more than 45% were seen once. Sequenced material: CD4+ T cells sorted from blood, taken at week 24, from a patient treated with tofacitinib. All receptors come from a human donor with alopecia areata. Each CDR3 is given with its conserved first and last residue. The D gene is left open where the match is weak. The size of a clone is reported for some rows only, either as once, few or many, or as a class for expanded clones.

clone_size: few; v_call: TRBV19; d_call: -; j_call: TRBJ2-5; cdr3_aa: CASSETGETQYF; cdr3_nt: TGTGCCAGTAGTGAGACTGGGGAGACCCAGTACTTC
clone_size: -; v_call: TRBV30; d_call: -; j_call: TRBJ2-7; cdr3_aa: CACYRTGRSYEQYF; cdr3_nt: TGTGCCTGCTACCGCACAGGGCGGTCCTACGAGCAGTACTTC
clone_size: -; v_call: TRBV5-1; d_call: -; j_call: TRBJ1-5; cdr3_aa: CASSWDFNQPQHF; cdr3_nt: TGCGCCAGCAGCTGGGATTTTAATCAGCCCCAGCATTTT
clone_size: many; v_call: TRBV28; d_call: -; j_call: TRBJ2-3; cdr3_aa: CASNLGGLTSQYF; cdr3_nt: TGTGCCAGCAACCTGGGGGGGCTAACCTCGCAGTATTTT
clone_size: -; v_call: TRBV23-1; d_call: -; j_call: TRBJ2-5; cdr3_aa: CASSQSPLGSETQYF; cdr3_nt: TGCGCCAGCAGTCAATCGCCCCTGGGGAGTGAGACCCAGTACTTC
clone_size: -; v_call: TRBV7-2; d_call: -; j_call: TRBJ2-4; cdr3_aa: CATAFGLAKNIQYF; cdr3_nt: TGTGCCACTGCGTTTGGGTTAGCCAAAAACATTCAGTACTTC
clone_size: -; v_call: TRBV15; d_call: TRBD1; j_call: TRBJ2-7; cdr3_aa: CATNTDRGPYEQYF; cdr3_nt: TGTGCCACCAACACGGACAGGGGACCCTACGAGCAGTACTTC
clone_size: -; v_call: TRBV7-2; d_call: TRBD2; j_call: TRBJ2-3; cdr3_aa: CASSLAGGVTDTQYF; cdr3_nt: TGTGCCAGCAGCTTAGCGGGGGGGGTCACAGATACGCAGTATTTT
clone_size: -; v_call: TRBV2; d_call: -; j_call: TRBJ1-5; cdr3_aa: CASRKGGYQPQHF; cdr3_nt: TGTGCCAGCAGAAAAGGGGGGTATCAGCCCCAGCATTTT
clone_size: -; v_call: TRBV18; d_call: -; j_call: TRBJ2-2; cdr3_aa: CASSPRGSPNTGELFF; cdr3_nt: TGTGCCAGCTCACCACGCGGCAGTCCGAACACCGGGGAGCTGTTTTTT
clone_size: -; v_call: TRBV28; d_call: -; j_call: TRBJ1-2; cdr3_aa: CASSRGTPYGYTF; cdr3_nt: TGTGCCAGCAGTCGGGGGACACCCTATGGCTACACCTTC